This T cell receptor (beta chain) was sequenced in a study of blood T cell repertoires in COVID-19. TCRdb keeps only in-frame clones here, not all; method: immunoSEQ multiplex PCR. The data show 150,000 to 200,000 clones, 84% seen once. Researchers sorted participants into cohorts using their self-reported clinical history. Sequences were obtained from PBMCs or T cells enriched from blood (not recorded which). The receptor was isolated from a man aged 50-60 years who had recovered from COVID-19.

In nucleotides, the CDR3 is TGCGCCAGCAGCCAAGAGTTTAAGGGGGCAACTGAAGCTTTCTTT. This encodes CASSQEFKGATEAFF. The chain combines TRBV4-3 with TRBJ1-1, with 7 bases matching TRBD1. The trim removed 0 bases at V and 5 bases at J, leaving 6 bases unmatched. The germline V gene encodes CDR1 LGHNA and CDR2 YSLEER. The CDR3 is 15 residues long.